These 10 T cell receptor beta chains share one sample of origin, sequenced in a study of T cells after yellow fever vaccination. TCRdb reanalysed the 5' RACE reads using MiXCR and keeps one entry per CDR3 protein. The table lists about 320,000 distinct CDR3 sequences, approximately 4% of them singletons. Sequences were derived from PBMCs, sampled 15 days after the yellow fever booster vaccination. These receptors all stem from a man in his late teens or twenties who received the YFV17D yellow fever vaccine.

This sequence joins TRBV5-5 and TRBJ2-7; D perhaps matches TRBD1 (5 bases). CDR3 size: 14 residues. Trimming removed 4 bases at V and 4 bases at J, with 15 bases between. CDR1 and CDR2 (germline): SGHKS, YYEKEE (reference sequence). The CDR3 coding sequence is TGTGCCAGCAGCCCCGGCAGGGAACATTACGAGCAGTACGTC. Its protein is CASSPGREHYEQYV.

This clonotype was detected a few times. The rearrangement uses TRBV12-3 or TRBV12-4 and TRBJ1-2; 8 nucleotides match TRBD1. V was pared by 8 bases and J by 5 bases, with 22 bases of the junction left unmatched. The CDR3 is 18 residues long. As DNA, the CDR3 is TGTGCCAGCCAACAAAAAATCGTCAGGGGGCACGGGAGTTATGGCTACACCTTC. It encodes CASQQKIVRGHGSYGYTF.

This clonotype was counted only a few times. V gene TRBV3-1 combines with J gene TRBJ2-3, with D unclear. The CDR3 has 15 residues. CDR1 and CDR2 from the germline V gene are LGHDT and YNNKEL (reference sequence). V was shortened by 1 base and J by 1 base, with 9 bases between the two germline ends. CDR3: CASSQVGFGTDTQYF. CDR3 coding DNA: TGTGCCAGCAGCCAAGTGGGGTTCGGCACAGATACGCAGTATTTT.

Ten or more counts support this clonotype. V gene TRBV7-2 combines with J gene TRBJ2-4; D unresolved. This CDR3 spans 13 amino acids. Trimming took 1 base from V and 8 from J, leaving 9 bases between them. Germline V lookup: CDR1 SGHTA, CDR2 FQGNSA. The CDR3 DNA follows: TGTGCCAGCAGCTTAGTTGCTTTGGACATTCAGTACTTC. This gives the protein CASSLVALDIQYF.

This clonotype was counted a few times. The rearrangement links TRBV28 to TRBJ1-2, with 9 bases matching TRBD1. The CDR3 has 14 residues. V shed 4 bases and J 8 bases; nucleotides not matched to a gene: 8. Germline V CDR1 and CDR2: MDHEN, SYDVKM. DNA for the CDR3: TGTGCCAGCAGTTACTACCGGGACAGGGCCGGCTACACCTTC. Its translation: CASSYYRDRAGYTF.

In this sample, this clonotype turned up many times. It is unclear where the CDR3 begins or ends on the DNA, so no DNA is shown, and the CDR3 is as TCRdb lists it. This chain uses TRBV6-6 with TRBJ2-1; the D call of TRBD2 is as the table states it, not checked on the DNA. Germline CDR1 MNHNY, CDR2 SVGAGI (reference sequence). The CDR3 is 11 amino acids long, termini counted. CDR3 region: CASVAGGSGFF.

This clonotype was counted many times. The V gene is TRBV5-5, the J gene TRBJ2-4; D is possibly TRBD1 (6 bases). V lost 2 bases and J 0 bases, leaving 18 bases between the germline ends. CDR3 length: 18 amino acids. The germline CDR1 and CDR2 sequences are SGHKS and YYEKEE (reference sequence). The CDR3 loop reads CASSFSITRDIAKNIQYF. The CDR3 DNA reads TGTGCCAGCAGCTTTTCGATCACCAGGGACATAGCCAAAAACATTCAGTACTTC.

Ten or more counts support this clonotype. The V and J genes are TRBV28 and TRBJ1-5; a possible D gene is TRBD1 (6 bases). The CDR3 spans 14 residues. Trimming removed 6 bases at V and 7 bases at J, with 16 bases between. Germline-derived CDR1 and CDR2 are MDHEN and SYDVKM. The CDR3 protein is CASSLHHQGQPQHF. CDR3 bases: TGTGCCAGCAGCCTCCACCATCAGGGGCAGCCCCAGCATTTT.

Many counts were recorded for this clonotype. The J gene is TRBJ2-3, the V gene TRBV6-6, with a possible D match to TRBD1 (5 bases). Per the germline V gene, CDR1 is MNHNY and CDR2 is SVGAGI (reference sequence). Trimming took off 4 bases at V and 4 bases at J, with 24 bases between the two ends. The CDR3 extends over 18 amino acids. The CDR3 region has the DNA TGTGCCAGCAGTTTAATGGACACCCCTTATATGGCACCAGATACGCAGTATTTT. Amino acids: CASSLMDTPYMAPDTQYF.

The rearrangement uses TRBV20-1 and TRBJ2-3; D is possibly TRBD2 (5 bases). Deletions cut 0 bases from V and 6 bases from J, with 13 bases between. This CDR3 contains 14 residues. Germline loops: CDR1 DFQATT, CDR2 SNEGSKA (reference sequence). The CDR3 loop is CSARDWLAADTQYF. The DNA for the CDR3 is TGCAGTGCTAGAGATTGGCTAGCCGCGGATACGCAGTATTTT.